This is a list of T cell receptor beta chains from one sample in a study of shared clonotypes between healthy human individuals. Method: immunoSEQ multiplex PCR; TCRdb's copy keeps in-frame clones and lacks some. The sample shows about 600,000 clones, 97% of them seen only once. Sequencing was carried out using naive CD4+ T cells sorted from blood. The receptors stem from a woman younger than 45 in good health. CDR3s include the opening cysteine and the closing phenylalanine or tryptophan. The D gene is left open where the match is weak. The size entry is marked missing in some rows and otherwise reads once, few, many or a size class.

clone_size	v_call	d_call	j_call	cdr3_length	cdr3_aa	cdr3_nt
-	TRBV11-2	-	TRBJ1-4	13	CASSFGRNEKLFF	TGTGCCAGCAGCTTCGGCAGAAATGAAAAACTGTTTTTT
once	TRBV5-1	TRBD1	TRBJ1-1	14	CASSLGTGDTEAFF	TGCGCCAGCAGCCTCGGGACAGGGGACACTGAAGCTTTCTTT
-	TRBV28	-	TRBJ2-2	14	CASSLSGYTGELFF	TGTGCCAGCAGTTTATCAGGGTACACCGGGGAGCTGTTTTTT
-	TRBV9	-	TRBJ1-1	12	CASSLWGTEAFF	TGTGCCAGCAGCCTCTGGGGTACTGAAGCTTTCTTT
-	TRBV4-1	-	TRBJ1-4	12	CASSPPTLTLFF	TGCGCCAGCAGCCCGCCGACCTTGACACTGTTTTTT
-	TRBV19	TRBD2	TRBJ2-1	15	CASSIGAGVDGEQFF	TGTGCCAGTAGTATCGGAGCGGGAGTCGATGGTGAGCAGTTCTTC
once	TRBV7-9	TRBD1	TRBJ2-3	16	CASSYTRDRVLDTQYF	TGTGCCAGCAGCTATACCCGGGACAGGGTTTTAGATACGCAGTATTTT
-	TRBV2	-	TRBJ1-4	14	CASRGGGRNEKLFF	TGTGCCAGCAGGGGAGGGGGGCGGAATGAAAAACTGTTTTTT
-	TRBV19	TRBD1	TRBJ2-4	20	CASSIKGTGLKLFTKNIQYF	TGTGCCAGTAGTATTAAAGGGACAGGGCTTAAGCTTTTCACCAAAAACATTCAGTACTTC
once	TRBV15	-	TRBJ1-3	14	CATSRDTAGNTIYF	TGTGCCACCAGCAGAGATACGGCTGGAAACACCATATATTTT
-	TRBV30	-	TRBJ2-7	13	CAWSTLGRYEQYF	TGTGCCTGGAGTACCTTAGGGCGATACGAGCAGTACTTC
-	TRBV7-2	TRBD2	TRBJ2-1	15	CASSYLAGTYNEQFF	TGTGCCAGCAGCTATCTAGCGGGAACCTACAATGAGCAGTTCTTC
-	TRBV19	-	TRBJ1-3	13	CASGGPSGNTIYF	TGTGCCAGCGGAGGGCCCTCTGGAAACACCATATATTTT
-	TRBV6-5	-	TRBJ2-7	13	CASRYRTNHEQYF	TGTGCCAGCAGATACCGGACGAACCACGAGCAGTACTTC